The rows below give T cell receptor beta chains drawn from one sample of a study of cytomegalovirus exposure and HLA in healthy donors. This table comes from immunoSEQ multiplex PCR, and its TCRdb copy is limited to in-frame clones, with some not included. This sample yields around 170,000 clones, of which over 75% are seen a single time; around 2.2% belongs to the top ten. The specimen sequenced was PBMCs. The source of these receptors is a man between 60 and 75 years old in good health and CMV-seronegative. Both conserved end residues are part of each CDR3. D genes are given only for firm matches. Not all rows give a size; the values are once, few, many and, for expanded clones, a class.

V gene: TRBV19; J gene: TRBJ2-7; clone size: -; D gene: TRBD2; CDR3 protein: CASSISTGRADEQYF; CDR3 DNA: TGTGCCAGTAGTATCTCTACCGGGAGGGCCGACGAGCAGTACTTC
V gene: TRBV5-4; J gene: TRBJ1-6; clone size: -; D gene: -; CDR3 protein: CASSLALSSYNSPLHF; CDR3 DNA: TGTGCCAGCAGCTTGGCCCTAAGCTCCTATAATTCACCCCTCCACTTT
V gene: TRBV7-6; J gene: TRBJ2-5; clone size: -; D gene: TRBD2; CDR3 protein: CASSLGSGGETQYF; CDR3 DNA: TGTGCCAGCAGCTTAGGCAGCGGGGGGGAGACCCAGTACTTC
V gene: TRBV7-9; J gene: TRBJ1-1; clone size: -; D gene: -; CDR3 protein: CASSLRGLNTEAFF; CDR3 DNA: TGTGCCAGCAGCCTCAGGGGCCTGAACACTGAAGCTTTCTTT
V gene: TRBV5-8; J gene: TRBJ2-7; clone size: -; D gene: TRBD1; CDR3 protein: CASGGWDSVSYEQYF; CDR3 DNA: TGTGCCAGCGGAGGATGGGACAGCGTCTCCTACGAGCAGTACTTC
V gene: TRBV6-5; J gene: TRBJ1-2; clone size: -; D gene: -; CDR3 protein: CASRRQINYGYTF; CDR3 DNA: TGTGCCAGCAGGCGACAGATTAACTATGGCTACACCTTC
V gene: TRBV5-1; J gene: TRBJ2-7; clone size: -; D gene: -; CDR3 protein: CASSFVGAYEQYF; CDR3 DNA: TGCGCCAGCAGCTTCGTCGGAGCCTACGAGCAGTACTTC
V gene: TRBV29-1; J gene: TRBJ2-2; clone size: -; D gene: TRBD2; CDR3 protein: CSSGGGGWGRTGELFF; CDR3 DNA: TGCAGCTCCGGTGGGGGGGGATGGGGAAGGACCGGGGAGCTGTTTTTT
V gene: TRBV4-2; J gene: TRBJ2-1; clone size: few; D gene: TRBD2; CDR3 protein: CASSQGWPGGNEQFF; CDR3 DNA: TGTGCCAGCAGCCAAGGATGGCCGGGGGGCAATGAGCAGTTCTTC
V gene: TRBV13; J gene: TRBJ2-7; clone size: -; D gene: TRBD2; CDR3 protein: CASSGLAGVYEQYF; CDR3 DNA: TGTGCCAGCAGCGGACTAGCGGGAGTCTACGAGCAGTACTTC
V gene: TRBV15; J gene: TRBJ1-1; clone size: -; D gene: -; CDR3 protein: CATSRDPRGATEAFF; CDR3 DNA: TGTGCCACCAGCAGAGACCCCCGGGGGGCCACTGAAGCTTTCTTT
V gene: TRBV10-2; J gene: TRBJ2-7; clone size: -; D gene: TRBD2; CDR3 protein: CASKRGGGPYEQYF; CDR3 DNA: TGCGCCAGCAAGCGGGGCGGGGGACCCTACGAGCAGTACTTC
V gene: TRBV28; J gene: TRBJ2-3; clone size: -; D gene: TRBD2; CDR3 protein: CASSITSGSTDTQYF; CDR3 DNA: TGTGCCAGCAGTATTACTAGCGGGAGCACAGATACGCAGTATTTT
V gene: TRBV9; J gene: TRBJ2-7; clone size: -; D gene: -; CDR3 protein: CASSGRDSTYEQYF; CDR3 DNA: TGTGCCAGCAGCGGCCGTGACAGTACCTACGAGCAGTACTTC
V gene: TRBV6-6; J gene: TRBJ2-2; clone size: -; D gene: TRBD2; CDR3 protein: CASRPGLAGGELFF; CDR3 DNA: TGTGCCAGCAGGCCGGGACTAGCGGGGGGGGAGCTGTTTTTT
V gene: TRBV7-9; J gene: TRBJ2-1; clone size: -; D gene: -; CDR3 protein: CASSLSEGPRPYNEQFF; CDR3 DNA: TGTGCCAGCAGCTTAAGCGAGGGCCCCCGGCCCTACAATGAGCAGTTCTTC
V gene: TRBV10-3; J gene: TRBJ1-2; clone size: -; D gene: -; CDR3 protein: CAISEAGQTHGYTF; CDR3 DNA: TGTGCCATCAGTGAGGCAGGACAGACCCATGGCTACACCTTC
V gene: TRBV12-5; J gene: TRBJ2-3; clone size: -; D gene: -; CDR3 protein: CASGPGGSDTQYF; CDR3 DNA: TGTGCTAGTGGGCCCGGCGGGTCGGATACGCAGTATTTT
V gene: TRBV5-1; J gene: TRBJ2-5; clone size: -; D gene: -; CDR3 protein: CASSLSPGQETQYF; CDR3 DNA: TGCGCCAGCAGCTTATCCCCGGGGCAAGAGACCCAGTACTTC
V gene: TRBV19; J gene: TRBJ1-4; clone size: -; D gene: TRBD1; CDR3 protein: CASSAQGQGAAGEKLFF; CDR3 DNA: TGTGCCAGTAGTGCGCAGGGACAGGGGGCGGCGGGTGAAAAACTGTTTTTT
V gene: TRBV6-1; J gene: TRBJ1-6; clone size: -; D gene: -; CDR3 protein: CASRGASNSPLHF; CDR3 DNA: TGTGCCAGCAGGGGGGCGAGTAATTCACCCCTCCACTTT
V gene: TRBV6-5; J gene: TRBJ2-1; clone size: -; D gene: -; CDR3 protein: CASSREDNYNEQFF; CDR3 DNA: TGTGCCAGCAGTCGAGAGGACAATTACAATGAGCAGTTCTTC
V gene: TRBV9; J gene: TRBJ2-3; clone size: once; D gene: TRBD2; CDR3 protein: CASSVVGLAGRTDTQYF; CDR3 DNA: TGTGCCAGCAGCGTAGTCGGGCTAGCGGGCCGCACAGATACGCAGTATTTT
V gene: TRBV5-5; J gene: TRBJ2-7; clone size: -; D gene: -; CDR3 protein: CASSLARGTYEQYF; CDR3 DNA: TGTGCCAGCAGCTTGGCTCGGGGGACCTACGAGCAGTACTTC
V gene: TRBV7-2; J gene: TRBJ2-2; clone size: -; D gene: -; CDR3 protein: CASSLERIGELFF; CDR3 DNA: TGTGCCAGCAGCTTAGAGAGGATCGGGGAGCTGTTTTTT
V gene: TRBV5-1; J gene: TRBJ1-6; clone size: -; D gene: TRBD1; CDR3 protein: CASSSSLDRGIGGGSPLHF; CDR3 DNA: TGCGCCAGCAGCTCTTCTCTAGACAGGGGGATTGGAGGTGGGTCACCCCTCCACTTT
V gene: TRBV19; J gene: TRBJ2-5; clone size: few; D gene: -; CDR3 protein: CASNQGSAQETQYF; CDR3 DNA: TGTGCCAGTAACCAGGGCAGCGCCCAAGAGACCCAGTACTTC
V gene: TRBV2; J gene: TRBJ2-3; clone size: -; D gene: TRBD2; CDR3 protein: CASSEDVSGGAAADTQYF; CDR3 DNA: TGTGCCAGCAGTGAAGACGTTAGCGGGGGGGCCGCGGCAGATACGCAGTATTTT
V gene: TRBV12-5; J gene: TRBJ1-1; clone size: -; D gene: TRBD1; CDR3 protein: CASGLFTGDSNTEAFF; CDR3 DNA: TGTGCTAGTGGTTTGTTCACAGGGGATTCGAACACTGAAGCTTTCTTT
V gene: TRBV6-1; J gene: TRBJ2-5; clone size: few; D gene: TRBD2; CDR3 protein: CASSVLAGGEETQYF; CDR3 DNA: TGTGCCAGCAGCGTTCTAGCGGGGGGGGAAGAGACCCAGTACTTC
V gene: TRBV29-1; J gene: TRBJ1-1; clone size: -; D gene: -; CDR3 protein: CSVEGRISEAFF; CDR3 DNA: TGCAGCGTTGAAGGCAGGATCTCTGAAGCTTTCTTT
V gene: TRBV19; J gene: TRBJ1-1; clone size: -; D gene: -; CDR3 protein: CASSIEAGNTEAFF; CDR3 DNA: TGTGCCAGTAGTATTGAAGCGGGTAACACTGAAGCTTTCTTT
V gene: TRBV29-1; J gene: TRBJ1-1; clone size: once; D gene: TRBD1; CDR3 protein: CSGGQAGTEAFF; CDR3 DNA: TGCAGCGGCGGACAGGCGGGGACTGAAGCTTTCTTT
V gene: TRBV28; J gene: TRBJ2-1; clone size: -; D gene: TRBD1; CDR3 protein: CASQWTGGFDEQFF; CDR3 DNA: TGTGCCAGCCAATGGACAGGGGGCTTTGATGAGCAGTTCTTC
V gene: TRBV19; J gene: TRBJ2-2; clone size: -; D gene: -; CDR3 protein: CASSDLRGNTGELFF; CDR3 DNA: TGTGCCAGTAGTGACCTCCGGGGGAACACCGGGGAGCTGTTTTTT
V gene: TRBV2; J gene: TRBJ2-7; clone size: few; D gene: -; CDR3 protein: CASSPSSYEQYF; CDR3 DNA: TGTGCCAGCAGTCCTAGCTCCTACGAGCAGTACTTC
V gene: TRBV28; J gene: TRBJ1-1; clone size: -; D gene: -; CDR3 protein: CASSSTGIFNTEAFF; CDR3 DNA: TGTGCCAGCAGTTCCACAGGAATCTTTAACACTGAAGCTTTCTTT
V gene: TRBV29-1; J gene: TRBJ2-7; clone size: -; D gene: TRBD2; CDR3 protein: CSAAGLAGGPPYEQYF; CDR3 DNA: TGCAGCGCCGCGGGACTAGCGGGGGGCCCCCCCTACGAGCAGTACTTC
V gene: TRBV12-2; J gene: TRBJ1-5; clone size: -; D gene: -; CDR3 protein: CASRFRQGKNQPQHF; CDR3 DNA: TGTGCAAGTCGCTTCAGGCAGGGGAAGAATCAGCCCCAGCATTTT
V gene: TRBV2; J gene: TRBJ1-6; clone size: -; D gene: -; CDR3 protein: CASSRTVGVSSPLHF; CDR3 DNA: TGTGCCAGCAGTAGAACGGTCGGAGTGAGTTCACCCCTCCACTTT
V gene: TRBV2; J gene: TRBJ2-7; clone size: -; D gene: -; CDR3 protein: CASSLDSTSYEQYF; CDR3 DNA: TGTGCCAGCAGTCTGGACAGCACCTCCTACGAGCAGTACTTC
V gene: TRBV5-1; J gene: TRBJ2-7; clone size: -; D gene: TRBD2; CDR3 protein: CASRSSGGSYEQYF; CDR3 DNA: TGCGCCAGCAGGTCTAGCGGGGGCTCCTACGAGCAGTACTTC
V gene: TRBV6-5; J gene: TRBJ1-2; clone size: -; D gene: -; CDR3 protein: CASSPLGQNYGYTF; CDR3 DNA: TGTGCCAGCAGTCCCCTAGGACAGAACTATGGCTACACCTTC
V gene: TRBV4-2; J gene: TRBJ1-2; clone size: -; D gene: -; CDR3 protein: CASSQGAGINYGYTF; CDR3 DNA: TGTGCCAGCAGCCAAGGTGCAGGGATTAACTATGGCTACACCTTC
V gene: TRBV5-4; J gene: TRBJ1-2; clone size: -; D gene: TRBD1; CDR3 protein: CASSSELGQHYGYTF; CDR3 DNA: TGTGCCAGCAGCTCGGAGCTGGGACAGCACTATGGCTACACCTTC
V gene: TRBV5-1; J gene: TRBJ2-7; clone size: -; D gene: -; CDR3 protein: CASSLQGYEQYF; CDR3 DNA: TGCGCCAGCAGCTTACAGGGTTACGAGCAGTACTTC
V gene: TRBV11-2; J gene: TRBJ2-1; clone size: few; D gene: -; CDR3 protein: CASSLRPFDLKGTNEQFF; CDR3 DNA: TGTGCCAGCAGCTTAAGACCATTCGACTTAAAAGGAACCAATGAGCAGTTCTTC
V gene: TRBV29-1; J gene: TRBJ1-1; clone size: -; D gene: -; CDR3 protein: CSVFSGGGFTEAFF; CDR3 DNA: TGCAGCGTTTTTTCTGGGGGGGGATTCACTGAAGCTTTCTTT
V gene: TRBV28; J gene: TRBJ2-3; clone size: -; D gene: TRBD2; CDR3 protein: CASSLALAGVTDTQYF; CDR3 DNA: TGTGCCAGCAGTTTAGCCTTAGCGGGAGTCACAGATACGCAGTATTTT
V gene: TRBV4-2; J gene: TRBJ1-1; clone size: -; D gene: -; CDR3 protein: CASSPRGGARSNTEAFF; CDR3 DNA: TGTGCCAGCAGCCCCCGGGGGGGGGCTAGGTCGAATACTGAAGCTTTCTTT